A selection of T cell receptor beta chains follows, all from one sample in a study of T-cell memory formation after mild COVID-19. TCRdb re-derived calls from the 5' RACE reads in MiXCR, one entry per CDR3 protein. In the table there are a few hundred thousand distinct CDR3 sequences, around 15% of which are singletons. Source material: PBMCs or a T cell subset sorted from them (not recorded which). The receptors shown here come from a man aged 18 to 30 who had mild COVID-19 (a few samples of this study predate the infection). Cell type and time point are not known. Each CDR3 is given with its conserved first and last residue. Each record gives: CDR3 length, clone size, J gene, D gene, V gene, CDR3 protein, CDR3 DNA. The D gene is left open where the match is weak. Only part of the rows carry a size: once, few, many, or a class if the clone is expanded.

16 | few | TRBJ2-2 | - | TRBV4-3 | CASSQNGAGNTGELFF | TGCGCCAGCAGCCAGAATGGGGCAGGAAACACCGGGGAGCTGTTTTTT
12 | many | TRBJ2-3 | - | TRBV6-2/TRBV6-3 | CASTASTDTQYF | TGTGCCAGCACCGCTAGCACAGATACGCAGTATTTT
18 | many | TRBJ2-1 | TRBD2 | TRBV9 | CASSVAVLGTSGDNEQFF | TGTGCCAGCAGCGTAGCTGTTCTTGGGACTAGCGGGGACAATGAGCAGTTCTTC
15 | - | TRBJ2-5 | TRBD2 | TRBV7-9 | CASSLASGARGTQYF | TGTGCCAGCAGCTTAGCTAGCGGGGCCCGCGGGACCCAGTACTTC
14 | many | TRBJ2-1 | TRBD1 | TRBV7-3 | CASRTGTGNNEQFF | TGTGCCAGCAGAACCGGGACAGGGAACAATGAGCAGTTCTTC
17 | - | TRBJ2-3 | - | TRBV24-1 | CATSDSAGSPSTDTQYF | TGTGCCACCAGTGATTCGGCAGGGAGCCCCAGCACAGATACGCAGTATTTT
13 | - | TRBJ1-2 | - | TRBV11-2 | CASSPQEYRGYTF | TGTGCCAGCAGCCCCCAGGAGTACCGCGGCTACACCTTC
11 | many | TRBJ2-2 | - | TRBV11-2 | CASSAGGELFF | TGTGCCAGCAGCGCCGGAGGGGAGCTGTTTTTT
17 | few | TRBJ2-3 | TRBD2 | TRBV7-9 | CASGSTVLAGGTDTQYF | TGTGCCAGCGGATCGACAGTTCTAGCGGGAGGCACAGATACGCAGTATTTT
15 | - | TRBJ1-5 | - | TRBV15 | CATSRDRGENQPQHF | TGTGCCACCAGCAGAGATCGAGGGGAGAATCAGCCCCAGCATTTT
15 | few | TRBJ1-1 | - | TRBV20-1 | CSARSPGQGGTEAFF | TGCAGTGCTAGATCGCCTGGGCAGGGTGGCACTGAAGCTTTCTTT
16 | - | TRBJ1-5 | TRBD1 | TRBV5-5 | CASSPRGDLTNQPQHF | TGTGCCAGCAGTCCCAGGGGGGATTTAACCAATCAGCCCCAGCATTTT
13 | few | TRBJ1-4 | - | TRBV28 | CASRRTANEKLFF | TGTGCCAGCAGGAGAACTGCCAATGAAAAACTGTTTTTT
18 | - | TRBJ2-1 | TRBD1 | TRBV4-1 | CASSPRYRQGWDWSEQFF | TGCGCCAGCAGCCCGCGATATAGACAGGGTTGGGATTGGAGTGAGCAGTTCTTC
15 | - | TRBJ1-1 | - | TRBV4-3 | CASSQEWGRGTEAFF | TGCGCCAGCAGCCAAGAATGGGGGCGAGGTACTGAAGCTTTCTTT
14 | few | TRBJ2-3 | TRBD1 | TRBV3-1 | CASSPRQGPDTQYF | TGTGCCAGCAGCCCGAGACAGGGCCCCGATACGCAGTATTTT
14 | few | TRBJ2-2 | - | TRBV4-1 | CASSQEGGSGELFF | TGCGCCAGCAGCCAAGAAGGGGGAAGCGGGGAGCTGTTTTTT
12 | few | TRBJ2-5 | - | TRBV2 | CASILLFETQYF | TGTGCCAGCATTCTTCTATTCGAGACCCAGTACTTC
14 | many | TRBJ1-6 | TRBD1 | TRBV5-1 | CASSIDRGNSPLHF | TGCGCCAGCAGCATAGACAGGGGCAATTCACCCCTCCACTTT
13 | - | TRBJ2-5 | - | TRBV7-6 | CASSGVPQETQYF | TGTGCCAGCAGCGGGGTCCCACAAGAGACCCAGTACTTC
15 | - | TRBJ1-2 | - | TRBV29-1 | CSVGGGFLGGYGYTF | TGCAGCGTTGGGGGAGGATTCCTGGGTGGCTATGGCTACACCTTC
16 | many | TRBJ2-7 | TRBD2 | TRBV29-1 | CSVEGLETSGDYEQYF | TGCAGCGTTGAAGGGCTAGAGACTAGCGGGGACTACGAGCAGTACTTC
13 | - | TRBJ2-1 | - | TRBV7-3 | CASSSDRSHEQFF | TGTGCCAGCAGCTCAGATCGGTCCCATGAGCAGTTCTTC
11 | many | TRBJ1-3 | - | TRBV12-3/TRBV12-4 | CASSLVQGIYF | TGTGCCAGCAGTTTAGTCCAGGGCATATATTTT
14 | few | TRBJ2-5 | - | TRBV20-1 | CSARAWGYGETQYF | TGCAGTGCTAGAGCCTGGGGTTATGGAGAGACCCAGTACTTC
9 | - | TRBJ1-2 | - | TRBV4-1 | CARCKSYTF | TGCGCCAGGTGCAAGAGCTACACCTTC
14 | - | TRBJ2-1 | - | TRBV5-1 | CASSPPTGFNEQFF | TGCGCCAGCAGCCCCCCGACGGGGTTCAATGAGCAGTTCTTC
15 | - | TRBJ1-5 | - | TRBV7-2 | CASSLWDGGDQPQHF | TGTGCCAGCAGCTTATGGGACGGAGGGGATCAGCCCCAGCATTTT
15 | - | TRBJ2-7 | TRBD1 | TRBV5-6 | CASSLKGQGTYEQYF | TGTGCCAGCAGCTTGAAGGGACAGGGTACCTACGAGCAGTACTTC
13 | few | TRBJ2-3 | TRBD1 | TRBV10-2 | CASRSGGSDTQYF | TGCGCCAGCAGATCAGGGGGTAGCGATACGCAGTATTTT
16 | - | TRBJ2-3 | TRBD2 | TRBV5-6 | CASSLVAGARTDTQYF | TGTGCCAGCAGCTTAGTAGCGGGGGCCCGCACAGATACGCAGTATTTT
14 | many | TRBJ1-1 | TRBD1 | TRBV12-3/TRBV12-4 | CASSSGTGKTEAFF | TGTGCCAGCAGCTCCGGGACAGGGAAAACTGAAGCTTTCTTT
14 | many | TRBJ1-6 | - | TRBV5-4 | CASSSQGMRTPLHF | TGTGCCAGCAGCTCCCAGGGAATGAGGACACCCCTCCACTTT